A single sample gave rise to the 29 T cell receptor beta chains below, sequenced in a study of T-cell reconstitution after alpha-beta-depleted transplantation in children. During its preparation, the TCRbeta library received unique molecular identifiers. Each CDR3 protein is one row after TCRdb ran MiXCR on the PCR reads. Of approximately 270,000 distinct CDR3 sequences in the sample, almost 10% were seen once. Sequencing used PBMCs from the stem cell graft donor, obtained from the stem cell graft. All receptors come from a human donor who donated a stem cell graft to a child with SCID.

This clonotype was seen a handful of times. This CDR3 is CASSFDSSGANVLTF. The CDR3 DNA sequence: TGTGCCAGCAGCTTCGACAGCTCTGGGGCCAACGTCCTGACTTTC. V is TRBV5-8 and J is TRBJ2-6; tentative D call: TRBD1 (5 bases). Trimming removed 2 bases from V and 0 bases from J, with 6 bases in between. CDR1 is SGHTS and CDR2 is YDEGEE in the germline V gene. The CDR3 runs to 15 residues.

This clonotype was counted a few times. The chain employs TRBV12-3 or TRBV12-4 and TRBJ1-1, with D possibly matching TRBD1 (6 bases). V was cut by 3 bases and J by 4 bases, with 12 bases left in between. The CDR3 is 14 residues long. The CDR3: CASSFPGTITEAFF. In DNA, the CDR3 is TGTGCCAGCAGTTTTCCGGGGACAATCACTGAAGCTTTCTTT.

This clonotype was observed a few times. The CDR3 loop reads CASRNSLRNTIYF. The CDR3 DNA follows: TGTGCCAGCAGAAATAGTCTTAGAAACACCATATATTTT. The V call is TRBV6-5, the J call TRBJ1-3, with D hard to call. The V end lost 6 bases, the J end lost 5 bases, and 11 bases lay between the germline ends. This CDR3 has 13 residues. Looked up from germline, CDR1 is MNHEY and CDR2 is SVGAGI.

This clonotype was recorded a few times. The chain couples TRBV5-1 to TRBJ2-1; 10 nucleotides match TRBD1. Germline V gene lookup returns CDR1 SGHRS and CDR2 YFSETQ. The CDR3 spans 15 residues. V lost 4 bases, J lost 0 bases, and 1 base stayed unmatched. CDR3 coding DNA: TGCGCCAGCAGCGGGGACAGGGGCTCCTACAATGAGCAGTTCTTC. It translates to CASSGDRGSYNEQFF.

This clonotype was seen ten or more times. The CDR3 region has the DNA TGTGCCAGCAGCGTAGGGACGGGTGGGGCCCAGTACTTC. Translation: CASSVGTGGAQYF. This chain connects TRBV9 to TRBJ2-5, with D uncertain. Germline CDR1 reads SGDLS; CDR2 reads YYNGEE. The CDR3 covers 13 residues. V was shortened by 0 bases and J by 9 bases, with 12 bases between the two germline ends. Filled out from reference TRBV9 and TRBJ2-5, the complete variable domain reads DSGVTQTPKHLITATGQRVTLRCSPRSGDLSVYWYQQSLDQGLQFLIQYYNGEERAKGNILERFSAQQFPDLHSELNLSSLELGDSALYFCASSVGTGGAQYFGPGTRLLVL.

The V and J genes are TRBV3-1 and TRBJ2-6; tentative D call: TRBD1 (6 bases). There are 18 residues in the CDR3. Germline CDR1 and CDR2: LGHDT and YNNKEL (reference sequence). V lost 2 bases and J lost 0, with 14 bases in between. CDR3 in amino acids: CASSQQGKIFSGANVLTF. CDR3 DNA sequence: TGTGCCAGCAGCCAACAGGGGAAAATATTCTCTGGGGCCAACGTCCTGACTTTC.

This clonotype was counted between two and nine times. The chain recombines TRBV4-2 with TRBJ2-1, with 11 bases that match TRBD1. CDR3 length: 16 residues. V was pared by 4 bases and J by 5 bases, with 7 bases of the junction left unmatched. Per germline, CDR1 LGHNA and CDR2 YNFKEQ. The CDR3 spells CASSPLGQGVNNEQFF. The CDR3 nucleotides read TGTGCCAGCAGCCCCCTGGGACAGGGGGTCAACAATGAGCAGTTCTTC.

The chain has TRBV7-9 and TRBJ2-3; the D is unclear. This CDR3 is built from 13 residues. V lost 3 bases and J 7 bases, leaving 11 bases between the germline ends. Germline CDR1 is SEHNR and CDR2 is FQNEAQ (reference sequence). This CDR3 is CASSFPSIYTQYF. CDR3 sequence (DNA): TGTGCCAGCAGCTTCCCCTCTATATATACGCAGTATTTT.

This clonotype was seen only a few times. The chain couples TRBV12-3 or TRBV12-4 to TRBJ2-5, with TRBD2 identical over 12 bases. The V segment lost 5 bases and the J segment 4 bases; nucleotides outside the gene matches: 14. This CDR3 comprises 18 residues. The CDR3 DNA is TGTGCCAGCAGTCTAACTCCGCTAGCGGGGGGGAGTGGAGAGACCCAGTACTTC. Amino acid sequence: CASSLTPLAGGSGETQYF.

The sample holds many counts of this clonotype. The chain carries TRBV20-1 and TRBJ2-1; 7 bases match TRBD2. Germline V gene lookup returns CDR1 DFQATT and CDR2 SNEGSKA (reference sequence). The CDR3 runs 18 residues. J was trimmed by 0 bases and V by 6 bases; bases with no gene match: 17. The CDR3: CSAFGVIGGGSSYNEQFF. The CDR3 nucleotides read TGCAGTGCATTCGGGGTTATTGGCGGGGGAAGCTCCTACAATGAGCAGTTCTTC.

The chain is built from TRBV5-1 and TRBJ2-1; TRBD2 matches at 8 bases. J lost 2 bases, V lost 0 bases, and 1 base had no gene match. From germline, CDR1 is SGHRS and CDR2 YFSETQ. The CDR3 has 15 amino acids. CDR3 loop: CASSLELAAYNEQFF. In DNA, the CDR3 is TGCGCCAGCAGCTTGGAACTAGCGGCCTACAATGAGCAGTTCTTC.

This clonotype was counted only a few times. V gene TRBV20-1 combines with J gene TRBJ2-7; 9 bases map to TRBD1. Germline CDR1 is DFQATT and CDR2 is SNEGSKA (reference sequence). The CDR3 consists of 13 residues. CDR3 in amino acids: CSVGQGRSYEQYF. The CDR3 DNA reads as TGCAGCGTAGGACAGGGGCGTTCCTACGAGCAGTACTTC.

Only a few counts were recorded for this clonotype. The CDR3 DNA sequence: TGTGCCAGCAGCCGCCCTAGCTTATCCTACGAGCAGTACTTC. Translation: CASSRPSLSYEQYF. This chain links TRBV6-2 or TRBV6-3 with TRBJ2-7; weak D call: TRBD2 (5 bases). Trimming pared 6 bases from V and 1 base from J, leaving 13 bases between. This CDR3 contains 14 residues. CDR1 is MNHEY and CDR2 is SVGEGT in the germline V gene.

The V gene is TRBV12-3 or TRBV12-4, the J gene TRBJ1-2, with D perhaps matching TRBD1 (5 bases). CDR3 length: 12 amino acids. V lost 8 bases, J lost 4 bases, and 11 bases lay in between. The CDR3, as DNA: TGTGCCAGCCGGGGGACGGCCTATGGCTACACCTTC. This translates into CASRGTAYGYTF.

This clonotype was found a few times. The rearrangement uses TRBV2 and TRBJ2-2; D is perhaps TRBD2 (5 bases). CDR3 length equals 13 residues. Trimming removed 2 bases at V and 5 bases at J, with 6 bases between. CDR1 and CDR2 (germline): SNHLY, FYNNEI. The CDR3 nucleotides read TGTGCCAGCAGTGAAACGGGAACCGGGGAGCTGTTTTTT. Its protein is CASSETGTGELFF.

This chain joins TRBV12-3 or TRBV12-4 and TRBJ1-5; the match to TRBD1 covers 9 bases. The length of the CDR3 is 16 residues. Trimming took 4 bases from V and 7 from J; bases not matched to a gene: 11. CDR3 coding DNA: TGTGCCAGCAGTTCTTTGGGACAGGGAGGAAGGCAGCCCCAGCATTTT. This gives the protein CASSSLGQGGRQPQHF.

V and J are TRBV27 and TRBJ2-7, with D maybe TRBD1 (6 bases). The V end was cut by 7 bases, the J end by 2 bases, with 12 bases between. This CDR3 contains 13 residues. Germline values: CDR1 MNHEY, CDR2 SMNVEV (reference sequence). The CDR3 sequence: CASKPDSPYEQYF. CDR3 DNA: TGTGCCAGCAAACCGGACAGTCCCTACGAGCAGTACTTC.

The chain uses TRBV9 and TRBJ2-5; D is possibly TRBD2 (6 bases). There are 15 residues in the CDR3. Germline V gene sequence: CDR1 SGDLS, CDR2 YYNGEE. The V end was cut by 4 bases, the J end by 2 bases, with 15 bases between. CDR3 coding DNA: TGTGCCAGCAGCTCGGGACTGAAGCCACAAGAGACCCAGTACTTC. Translation gives CASSSGLKPQETQYF.

This clonotype turned up a few times. The rearrangement joins TRBV9 to TRBJ1-5, with TRBD1 matching over 8 bases. J lost 7 bases, V lost 3 bases, and 9 bases had no gene match. The CDR3 covers 15 residues. The germline V gene has CDR1 SGDLS and CDR2 YYNGEE. CDR3 sequence (DNA): TGTGCCAGCAGCGCATCAGGGGGCGCGGGGCAGCCCCAGCATTTT. It yields the protein CASSASGGAGQPQHF.

The chain couples TRBV11-2 to TRBJ2-2; possibly TRBD1 for D (5 bases). The CDR3 consists of 14 residues. Germline loops: CDR1 SGHAT, CDR2 FQNNGV. V was cut by 5 bases and J by 4 bases, with 11 bases left in between. CDR3 sequence: CASSLGHSTGELFF. In nucleotides, the CDR3 is TGTGCCAGCAGCCTAGGACATTCCACCGGGGAGCTGTTTTTT.

The chain is built from TRBV7-9 and TRBJ2-5; 7 bases map to TRBD1. The CDR3 extends over 14 amino acids. With V trimmed by 3 bases and J by 1 base, 2 bases remained unmatched. Germline V gene data show CDR1 as SEHNR and CDR2 as FQNEAQ (reference sequence). The CDR3 nucleotides are TGTGCCAGCAGCTTCCGGACAGGCCAAGAGACCCAGTACTTC. The encoded protein is CASSFRTGQETQYF.

In this sample, this clonotype turned up a few times. The chain links TRBV18 to TRBJ2-5, with TRBD2 as a possible D gene (5 bases). CDR1 is KGHSH and CDR2 is LQKENI in the germline V gene. Trimming stripped 2 bases from V and 4 bases from J, with 14 bases between. The CDR3 loop spans 15 amino acids. CDR3 DNA: TGTGCCAGCTCACCAATCCAGGTTCGGGGAGAGACCCAGTACTTC. Translation gives CASSPIQVRGETQYF.

The rearrangement uses TRBV7-3 and TRBJ2-1, with 10 bases identical to TRBD2. The germline V gene encodes CDR1 SGHTA and CDR2 FQGTGA. CDR3 length: 15 amino acids. J gave up 3 bases and V 6 bases, and 5 bases lay outside the gene matches. CDR3: CASSQRGGDYNEQFF. The CDR3 nucleotides are TGTGCCAGCAGTCAGCGGGGGGGAGACTACAATGAGCAGTTCTTC.

The chain uses TRBV20-1 and TRBJ2-7; no clear D gene. The V and J ends lost 1 base and 4 bases respectively, with 11 bases between them. Germline CDR1 DFQATT, CDR2 SNEGSKA (reference sequence). The CDR3 is made up of 13 amino acids. In DNA form, the CDR3 reads TGCAGTGCTAGAGGGGGAACCGAGTACGAGCAGTACTTC. It translates to CSARGGTEYEQYF.

The V gene is TRBV5-1, the J gene TRBJ2-1; TRBD2 might be the D (5 bases). V lost 0 bases, J lost 2 bases, and 12 bases lay in between. The germline V gene encodes CDR1 SGHRS and CDR2 YFSETQ. This CDR3 has 16 residues. The CDR3 protein is CASSLGAEAAYNEQFF. CDR3 nucleotide sequence: TGCGCCAGCAGCTTGGGAGCGGAGGCTGCCTACAATGAGCAGTTCTTC.

The table lists this clonotype with many counts. The rearrangement links TRBV15 to TRBJ2-3, with 7 positions matching TRBD1. V lost 0 bases and J lost 1; bases outside the gene matches: 1. The length of the CDR3 is 15 residues. Germline values: CDR1 LNHNV, CDR2 YYDKDF (reference sequence). DNA for the CDR3: TGTGCCACCAGCAGAGAAACAGGGGGCACAGATACGCAGTATTTT. This translates into CATSRETGGTDTQYF.

V usage is TRBV4-2 and J usage is TRBJ2-1; 8 bases align to TRBD2. Germline CDR1 is LGHNA and CDR2 is YNFKEQ. The CDR3 loop spans 18 amino acids. J gave up 0 bases and V 0 bases, and 7 bases lay outside the gene matches. The CDR3 is CASSQDVSGGNSYNEQFF. CDR3 sequence (DNA): TGTGCCAGCAGCCAAGACGTCAGCGGGGGTAACTCCTACAATGAGCAGTTCTTC.

This clonotype was recorded a few times. The rearrangement links TRBV4-1 to TRBJ2-5; no clear D. The V end lost 3 bases, the J end lost 5 bases, and 13 bases lay between the germline ends. The germline V gene encodes CDR1 MGHRA and CDR2 YSYEKL. This CDR3 comprises 14 residues. The chain's CDR3 is CASSHLTSWETQYF. The CDR3 nucleotides are TGCGCCAGCAGCCATCTTACTTCTTGGGAGACCCAGTACTTC.

This clonotype was seen a handful of times. The J gene is TRBJ2-7, the V gene TRBV2, with D unclear. CDR1 is SNHLY, CDR2 FYNNEI, per germline. Trimming shortened V by 6 bases and J by 0 bases, and 15 bases separated the two germline ends. The CDR3 length is 15 residues. CDR3 nucleotides: TGTGCCAGCAGGGGCCGTCAGCCTGGCTCCTACGAGCAGTACTTC. It codes for CASRGRQPGSYEQYF. Variable domain in full (rest from reference TRBV2 and TRBJ2-7): EPEVTQTPSHQVTQMGQEVILRCVPISNHLYFYWYRQILGQKVEFLVSFYNNEISEKSEIFDDQFSVERPDGSNFTLKIRSTKLEDSAMYFCASRGRQPGSYEQYFGPGTRLTVT.